Following are 8 T cell receptor beta chains from one sample sequenced in a study of OX40 agonist ivuxolimab in advanced cancers. The data were produced by immunoSEQ multiplex PCR, yet TCRdb's version contains in-frame clones alone and is incomplete. The sample carries about 20,000 clones, roughly 80% recorded once. The starting material was CD4+ or CD8+ T cells sorted from blood, obtained in a trial of the OX40 agonist ivuxolimab. All receptors come from an adult with an advanced solid tumor such as melanoma, head and neck, liver or kidney cancer.

The rearrangement joins TRBV9 to TRBJ1-3, with TRBD1 matching over 9 bases. J gave up 3 bases and V 4 bases, and 8 bases lay outside the gene matches. Germline CDR1 is SGDLS and CDR2 is YYNGEE. The CDR3 length is 16 residues. DNA of the CDR3: TGTGCCAGCAGCTCCACCGGGACAGGGAATGGAAACACCATATATTTT. Translation: CASSSTGTGNGNTIYF.

A few counts support this clone. This chain uses TRBV9 with TRBJ1-2; D possibly corresponds to TRBD1 (6 bases). Germline lookup yields CDR1 SGDLS and CDR2 YYNGEE. Trimming left V 3 bases short and J 5 bases short, with 17 bases between. The CDR3 loop spans 15 amino acids. The chain's CDR3 is CASSDMTGSSYGYTF. The CDR3 nucleotides read TGTGCCAGCAGCGACATGACAGGATCCTCGTATGGCTACACCTTC.

The chain has TRBV6-5 and TRBJ2-2, with a tentative D call TRBD2 (6 bases). The CDR3 spans 14 residues. V lost 2 bases to trimming and J lost 6 bases, with 10 bases between them. Germline CDR1 is MNHEY and CDR2 is SVGAGI. CDR3 DNA: TGTGCCAGCAGTTACCTCGGGGAGGCCGGGGAGCTGTTTTTT. Its translation is CASSYLGEAGELFF.

The chain employs TRBV7-8 and TRBJ2-7; 8 bases fit TRBD1. V trimming: 3 bases; J trimming: 4 bases; junction bases outside the gene matches: 5. From germline, CDR1 is SGHVS and CDR2 FQNEAQ. This CDR3 region has 14 residues. The DNA for the CDR3 is TGTGCCAGCAGCTTTGGAGGACAGGGTTACGAGCAGTACTTC. Protein: CASSFGGQGYEQYF.

This chain joins TRBV7-2 and TRBJ1-2; D uncertain. The CDR3 has 18 amino acids. Looked up from germline, CDR1 is SGHTA and CDR2 is FQGNSA. V lost 5 bases and J lost 4, with 26 bases in between. The CDR3 DNA is TGTGCCAGCAGCCAAGATCCAAAAGGAGCGGCGTATGTCTATGGCTACACCTTC. It codes for CASSQDPKGAAYVYGYTF.

The chain combines TRBV7-2 with TRBJ2-7, with 9 nucleotides matching TRBD1. The germline V gene has CDR1 SGHTA and CDR2 FQGNSA. Trimming at V came to 5 bases and at J to 4 bases, leaving 9 bases not matched to a gene. CDR3 length: 15 residues. CDR3 sequence reads: CASSPSGTGRYEQYF. The DNA for the CDR3 is TGTGCCAGCAGCCCATCCGGGACAGGGAGGTACGAGCAGTACTTC.

This clone is medium-sized in the sample. The rearrangement joins TRBV9 to TRBJ1-2; possibly TRBD1 for D (5 bases). The CDR3 has 15 amino acids. The V end was cut by 2 bases, the J end by 4 bases, with 15 bases between. CDR1 and CDR2 from the germline V gene are SGDLS and YYNGEE. In DNA, the CDR3 is TGTGCCAGCAGCGTCGGGGGTGAGGATTTCTATGGCTACACCTTC. Residues: CASSVGGEDFYGYTF.

The gene calls are TRBV27 and TRBJ1-4; no clear D gene. The CDR3 sequence is 17 residues long. V lost 0 bases to trimming and J lost 7 bases, with 18 bases between them. CDR1 and CDR2 (germline): MNHEY, SMNVEV (reference sequence). The chain's CDR3 is CASSLSVPAVLSEKLFF. The CDR3 region has the DNA TGTGCCAGCAGTTTATCGGTGCCGGCTGTCCTGAGTGAAAAACTGTTTTTT.